The 31 T cell receptor beta chains given below trace back to one sample, sequenced in a study of PD-1 blockade in classical Hodgkin lymphoma. TCRdb's copy holds only in-frame clones and misses some; the assay was immunoSEQ multiplex PCR. The data contain 72,000 or so clones, 93% of them seen just once; the ten biggest clones take up about 8%. All patients experienced relapse after autologous stem cell transplantation, and brentuximab vedotin exposure was variable. The sequences come from peripheral blood mononuclear cells (PBMCs), collected at baseline. The receptors were gathered from a human donor with classical Hodgkin lymphoma.

V and J are TRBV2 and TRBJ2-5; 9 positions agree with TRBD1. The V gene end was trimmed by 5 bases and the J gene end by 5 bases; junction bases not matched to a gene: 6. This CDR3 comprises 14 residues. CDR1 is SNHLY and CDR2 is FYNNEI in the germline V gene. CDR3 loop: CASSLGTGLETQYF. For the CDR3, the DNA is TGTGCCAGCAGTCTCGGGACAGGGCTGGAGACCCAGTACTTC.

The chain carries TRBV14 and TRBJ2-4; D is possibly TRBD1 (5 bases). Germline V gene lookup returns CDR1 SGHDN and CDR2 FVKESK. CDR3 length: 13 amino acids. The ends were cut back, 1 base at V and 7 bases at J, with 8 bases in the middle. The CDR3 DNA follows: TGTGCCAGCAGCCAAGCAGGGTCTAACATTCAGTACTTC. As protein: CASSQAGSNIQYF.

The chain combines TRBV6-5 with TRBJ2-7; 9 bases are a match to TRBD1. The CDR3 spans 14 residues. CDR1 is MNHEY and CDR2 is SVGAGI in the germline V gene. V was clipped by 4 bases and J by 6 bases; unmatched bases: 7. For the CDR3, the DNA is TGTGCCAGCAGTTCTGGGACAGGGAACGCCGAGCAGTACTTC. Translating gives CASSSGTGNAEQYF.

The V call is TRBV4-2, the J call TRBJ2-2, with D perhaps matching TRBD1 or TRBD2 (5 bases each). V was cut by 3 bases and J by 6 bases, with 11 bases left in between. The CDR3 is 14 residues long. Germline V gene lookup returns CDR1 LGHNA and CDR2 YNFKEQ. The chain's CDR3 is CASSHEGPAGELFF. The CDR3 DNA sequence: TGTGCCAGCAGCCACGAGGGGCCGGCCGGGGAGCTGTTTTTT.

The chain carries TRBV4-2 and TRBJ2-2; 8 nucleotides align to TRBD1. The CDR3 runs to 15 residues. The germline V gene has CDR1 LGHNA and CDR2 YNFKEQ. The junction had 2 bases not matched to a gene; V was cut back by 1 base and J by 4 bases. The CDR3 spells CASSQGQGSTGELFF. The CDR3 bases are TGTGCCAGCAGCCAAGGACAGGGGTCCACCGGGGAGCTGTTTTTT.

The chain is built from TRBV5-1 and TRBJ1-2, with TRBD1 matching 8 bases. The V gene's germline CDR1 is SGHRS and CDR2 YFSETQ. With V trimmed by 0 bases and J by 2 bases, 3 bases remained unmatched. This CDR3 has 15 residues. CDR3 in DNA: TGCGCCAGCAGCTTGGGGACAGGGACGAACTATGGCTACACCTTC. It codes for CASSLGTGTNYGYTF.

The V call is TRBV12-5, the J call TRBJ1-1; 8 nucleotides align to TRBD1. With V trimmed by 5 bases and J by 2 bases, 4 bases remained unmatched. The CDR3 loop spans 14 amino acids. CDR1 LGHNT and CDR2 FRNRAP come from the germline V gene. CDR3 residues: CASGLGQGNTEAFF. The CDR3 coding sequence is TGTGCTAGTGGTCTCGGACAGGGAAACACTGAAGCTTTCTTT.

The V call is TRBV28, the J call TRBJ1-5; TRBD1 matches 8 bases. The CDR3 length is 16 residues. Germline loops: CDR1 MDHEN, CDR2 SYDVKM. V shed 1 base and J 5 bases; nucleotides not matched to a gene: 7. In DNA form, the CDR3 reads TGTGCCAGCAGTTTATTACAGGGGGACGGTTATCAGCCCCAGCATTTT. Protein sequence: CASSLLQGDGYQPQHF.

The chain has TRBV5-5 and TRBJ2-7; the match to TRBD2 covers 7 bases. The CDR3 covers 14 residues. The ends lost 1 base at V and 6 bases at J; junction bases unmatched: 7. The V gene's germline CDR1 is SGHKS and CDR2 YYEKEE (reference sequence). The CDR3 reads CASSLLWEGSEQYF. CDR3 sequence (DNA): TGTGCCAGCAGCTTGTTGTGGGAGGGTAGCGAGCAGTACTTC.

The chain links TRBV14 to TRBJ1-1; D may be TRBD1 (5 bases). The CDR3 length is 15 residues. The germline gives CDR1 SGHDN, CDR2 FVKESK. Between the trimmed V and J ends, which lost 3 bases and 1 base, there was a span of 12 bases. In DNA, the CDR3 is TGTGCCAGCAGCCAGCCGGGACTTCAGAACACTGAAGCTTTCTTT. Its translation is CASSQPGLQNTEAFF. Drawing the rest from reference TRBV14 and TRBJ1-1, the complete variable domain is EAGVTQFPSHSVIEKGQTVTLRCDPISGHDNLYWYRRVMGKEIKFLLHFVKESKQDESGMPNNRFLAERTGGTYSTLKVQPAELEDSGVYFCASSQPGLQNTEAFFGQGTRLTVV.

The chain recombines TRBV4-3 with TRBJ2-3, with D possibly TRBD1 on 6 matching bases. Germline V gives CDR1 LGHNA, CDR2 YSLEER. The V end lost 0 bases, the J end lost 5 bases, and 18 bases lay between the germline ends. CDR3 length equals 17 residues. The CDR3 DNA follows: TGCGCCAGCAGCCAAGAGTACGGCAGGGGACCGGTAGATACGCAGTATTTT. Its protein is CASSQEYGRGPVDTQYF.

This clone was detected once. Written as DNA, the CDR3 is TGTGCCAGCAGTTTGGGCTACGAGCAGTACTTC. Its translation: CASSLGYEQYF. The chain uses TRBV6-5 and TRBJ2-7; D call uncertain. Trimming stripped 4 bases from V and 3 bases from J, with 4 bases between. The CDR3 has 11 residues. Germline V lookup: CDR1 MNHEY, CDR2 SVGAGI.

CDR3 sequence: CASSWGERTQYF. The CDR3 DNA is TGTGCCAGCAGCTGGGGGGAGAGGACGCAGTATTTT. This rearrangement joins TRBV7-9 to TRBJ2-3, with D possibly being TRBD2 (6 bases). The V end was cut by 4 bases, the J end by 9 bases, with 11 bases between. Germline V gene data show CDR1 as SEHNR and CDR2 as FQNEAQ (reference sequence). The CDR3 extends over 12 amino acids.

As concerns this clone: This CDR3 is also generated by other DNA sequences in the sample. The rearrangement uses TRBV27 and TRBJ1-1; no reliable D call. CDR3 length equals 13 residues. Germline V gene data show CDR1 as MNHEY and CDR2 as SMNVEV (reference sequence). Trimming stripped 2 bases from V and 2 bases from J, with 6 bases between. In DNA form, the CDR3 reads TGTGCCAGCAGTTTAGGCCAAAACACTGAAGCTTTCTTT. Residues: CASSLGQNTEAFF.

This clone came up a few times. The J gene is TRBJ1-2, the V gene TRBV6-5; D might be TRBD1 (5 bases). The CDR3 totals 12 residues. Germline CDR1 and CDR2: MNHEY and SVGAGI. V lost 4 bases, J lost 6 bases, and 9 bases lay in between. The CDR3 protein is CASSSRGDGYTF. CDR3 nucleotides: TGTGCCAGCAGTTCAAGGGGTGATGGCTACACCTTC.

CDR3 DNA: TGTGCCAGCAGCATAGGCCGGACATCAGGTTTCTCTGAAGCTTTCTTT. It yields the protein CASSIGRTSGFSEAFF. This chain connects TRBV11-2 to TRBJ1-1; tentative D call: TRBD1 (5 bases). CDR3 length: 16 residues. Germline CDR1 and CDR2: SGHAT and FQNNGV. The ends were cut back, 5 bases at V and 6 bases at J, with 22 bases in the middle.

This chain connects TRBV28 to TRBJ2-7, with D possibly TRBD1 on 5 matching bases. Germline loops: CDR1 MDHEN, CDR2 SYDVKM. CDR3 size: 14 residues. Trimming shortened V by 7 bases and J by 2 bases, and 15 bases separated the two germline ends. CDR3 DNA sequence: TGTGCCAGCACCTCGGCCCAGGGCCCCTACGAGCAGTACTTC. Amino acids: CASTSAQGPYEQYF.

The CDR3 sequence is CASSSGTSNREQFF. CDR3 coding DNA: TGTGCCAGTAGCTCCGGGACTAGTAATCGTGAGCAGTTCTTC. The rearrangement joins TRBV19 to TRBJ2-1, with TRBD2 matching 8 bases. V was clipped by 6 bases and J by 9 bases; unmatched bases: 10. This CDR3 contains 14 residues. The germline gives CDR1 LNHDA, CDR2 SQIVND (reference sequence).

The chain employs TRBV6-1 and TRBJ1-5, with D possibly being TRBD1 (5 bases). V was clipped by 7 bases and J by 3 bases, with 16 bases between them. The CDR3 loop spans 15 amino acids. Looked up from germline, CDR1 is MNHNS and CDR2 is SASEGT. The CDR3 DNA reads TGTGCCAGCACATTAAGGCAGGGTCCCAATCAGCCCCAGCATTTT. Translated, it gives CASTLRQGPNQPQHF.

The chain combines TRBV4-2 with TRBJ2-3; maybe TRBD1 (6 bases). The ends were cut back, 0 bases at V and 12 bases at J, with 22 bases in the middle. Per the germline V gene, CDR1 is LGHNA and CDR2 is YNFKEQ. The CDR3 runs to 16 residues. The CDR3 protein is CASSQEIGQSGYSQYF. The CDR3 DNA reads TGTGCCAGCAGCCAAGAAATAGGACAGTCGGGTTATTCTCAGTATTTT.

V usage is TRBV11-2 and J usage is TRBJ2-7; D ambiguous. Germline-derived CDR1 and CDR2 are SGHAT and FQNNGV. The V end lost 6 bases, the J end lost 0 bases, and 9 bases lay between the germline ends. The CDR3 loop spans 13 amino acids. DNA for the CDR3: TGTGCCAGCAGTCCGGCCCTCTCCTACGAGCAGTACTTC. This sequence encodes CASSPALSYEQYF.

This chain connects TRBV19 to TRBJ1-2, with 10 nucleotides matching TRBD1. CDR1 and CDR2 from the germline V gene are LNHDA and SQIVND (reference sequence). CDR3 length equals 13 residues. V dropped 7 bases and J dropped 7; count of bases not matched to a gene: 6. As DNA, the CDR3 is TGTGCCAGTACCGCGGGACAGGGGATTGGCTACACCTTC. It encodes CASTAGQGIGYTF.

This clone was found once. The V call is TRBV12-2, the J call TRBJ2-5; the table assigns TRBD2, which was not confirmed against the DNA. TRBV12-2 counts as a pseudogene. This CDR3 spans 15 amino acids. CDR3 residues: CAIRGTIAGWKTQYF. CDR3 coding DNA: TGTGCAATCCGCGGCACCATAGCGGGGTGGAAGACCCAGTACTTC.

The CDR3 region has the DNA TGTGCCAGCAGATCCAGAACCTTTCAGGGGGCCCACAATGAGCAGTTCTTC. It specifies CASRSRTFQGAHNEQFF. The V and J genes are TRBV28 and TRBJ2-1, with 8 bases aligning to TRBD1. Germline V gives CDR1 MDHEN, CDR2 SYDVKM. The CDR3 consists of 17 residues. The trim removed 6 bases at V and 5 bases at J, leaving 15 bases unmatched.

CDR3 bases: TGTGCCTGGAGTGGACGGGGTTACACCGGGGAGCTGTTTTTT. Translating it yields CAWSGRGYTGELFF. The V gene is TRBV30, the J gene TRBJ2-2, with D maybe TRBD2 (5 bases). The V and J ends lost 1 base and 3 bases respectively, with 9 bases between them. The length of the CDR3 is 14 residues. Germline V gene sequence: CDR1 GTSNPN, CDR2 SVGIG (reference sequence).

The chain couples TRBV11-2 to TRBJ2-1; TRBD2 agrees at 10 bases. The V and J ends lost 5 bases and 10 bases, in that order; junction bases with no gene match: 11. This CDR3 region has 15 residues. The germline V gene has CDR1 SGHAT and CDR2 FQNNGV. The CDR3 sequence is CASSGTGTSVGEQFF. The CDR3 nucleotides are TGTGCCAGCAGCGGGACCGGGACTAGCGTCGGAGAGCAGTTCTTC. The entire variable domain, with the rest obtained from reference TRBV11-2 and TRBJ2-1, is as follows: EAGVAQSPRYKIIEKRQSVAFWCNPISGHATLYWYQQILGQGPKLLIQFQNNGVVDDSQLPKDRFSAERLKGVDSTLKIQPAKLEDSAVYLCASSGTGTSVGEQFFGPGTRLTVL.

The chain combines TRBV6-5 with TRBJ2-7; no clear D. The germline CDR1 and CDR2 sequences are MNHEY and SVGAGI. V lost 2 bases, J lost 3 bases, and 8 bases lay in between. The CDR3 length is 13 residues. As DNA, the CDR3 is TGTGCCAGCAGTTACGGTCTGAACTACGAGCAGTACTTC. It yields the protein CASSYGLNYEQYF.

This clone came up a few times. This chain joins TRBV27 and TRBJ2-5; possible D gene TRBD2, 5 bases. The germline V gene encodes CDR1 MNHEY and CDR2 SMNVEV (reference sequence). V lost 3 bases to trimming and J lost 4 bases, with 12 bases between them. The CDR3 has 14 residues. Written as DNA, the CDR3 is TGTGCCAGCAGTTTGGTTCCGGGGTTAGAGACCCAGTACTTC. It encodes CASSLVPGLETQYF.

The chain recombines TRBV15 with TRBJ2-6; D uncertain. Germline assignment: CDR1 LNHNV and CDR2 YYDKDF (reference sequence). This CDR3 spans 21 amino acids. The V end was cut by 0 bases, the J end by 0 bases, with 21 bases between. DNA for the CDR3: TGTGCCACCAGCAGAGATCGTTTGGGCGGAATAAACCGCTCTGGGGCCAACGTCCTGACTTTC. Translation gives CATSRDRLGGINRSGANVLTF.

The chain employs TRBV6-5 and TRBJ1-3, with 8 bases that match TRBD1. V trimming: 4 bases; J trimming: 0 bases; junction bases outside the gene matches: 5. Germline V gene data show CDR1 as MNHEY and CDR2 as SVGAGI. The CDR3 consists of 16 residues. This CDR3 is CASSSGTGSSGNTIYF. The CDR3 region has the DNA TGTGCCAGCAGTTCCGGGACAGGCAGCTCTGGAAACACCATATATTTT.

The chain is built from TRBV6-5 and TRBJ2-7; D is possibly TRBD2 (6 bases). This CDR3 is 14 amino acids long. Trimming removed 5 bases at V and 1 base at J, with 12 bases between. Germline V gene data show CDR1 as MNHEY and CDR2 as SVGAGI. CDR3 loop: CASSGGRSSYEQYF. In nucleotides, the CDR3 is TGTGCCAGCAGTGGGGGGAGAAGTTCCTACGAGCAGTACTTC.